This TCR beta chain was captured by sequencing in a study of CD8 T cells in Susac syndrome. Study-wide points: In its TCR sequencing and HLA analysis, the study acknowledged that the number of individuals was relatively small.

Regarding this clonotype: Its antigen is unknown.

V lost 5 bases to trimming and J lost 1 base, with 5 bases between them. Germline V CDR1 and CDR2: MNHNS, SASEGT. CDR3 length: 12 residues. The authors reverse transcribed 0.5 to 1 ug RNA with random hexamers. TCR beta CDR3 was amplified by immunoSEQ multiplex PCR. This amplification extended across 54 Vbeta and 13 Jbeta segments. TCRdb re-called the immunoSEQ multiplex PCR reads with MiXCR, one entry per CDR3 protein. The profile shows fewer than 350,000 distinct CDR3 sequences, 85% of them singletons. While CD8+ and CD4+ T cells were isolated negatively, TEMRA cells were enriched by FACS. The chain carries TRBV6-1 and TRBJ1-1; unclear D gene. This TCR derives from a human donor with multiple sclerosis. Sequencing was performed on CD8+ T cells from PBMCs. CDR3 in amino acids: CASSSQNTEAFF. CDR3 nucleotide sequence: TGTGCCAGCAGTTCTCAGAACACTGAAGCTTTCTTT.